This T cell receptor beta chain was captured in a study of T cell repertoires in cytomegalovirus infection. Study details: It was the public TCR beta signatures that indicated both CMV infection and matching HLA type. Study observations and caveats: CMV-specific TCR beta clonotypes restricted by HLA-C were the ones dominating the ex vivo response.

This clonotype has a count of ten or more. Its antigen is not identified. TCRdb recomputed calls from the reads with MiXCR, one row per CDR3 protein. This sample has fewer than 400,000 distinct CDR3 sequences, with around 18% found just once. CDR3 length: 16 amino acids. CDR1 is SGHTA and CDR2 is FQGNSA in the germline V gene. V shed 0 bases and J 6 bases; nucleotides not matched to a gene: 1. This receptor was taken from a human donor in good health (CMV status not recorded). Some clones in this sample may be carry-over from other donors' samples. The chain joins TRBV7-2 to TRBJ1-6; TRBD1 aligns across 11 bases. Sequencing input: PBMCs. The CDR3 here is CASSLAGQGGNSPLHF. The CDR3, as DNA: TGTGCCAGCAGCTTAGCGGGACAGGGGGGTAATTCACCCCTCCACTTT. Combining the CDR3 with reference TRBV7-2 and TRBJ1-6 gives the whole variable domain GAGVSQSPSNKVTEKGKDVELRCDPISGHTALYWYRQSLGQGLEFLIYFQGNSAPDKSGLPSDRFSAERTGGSVSTLTIQRTQQEDSAVYLCASSLAGQGGNSPLHFGNGTRLTVT.